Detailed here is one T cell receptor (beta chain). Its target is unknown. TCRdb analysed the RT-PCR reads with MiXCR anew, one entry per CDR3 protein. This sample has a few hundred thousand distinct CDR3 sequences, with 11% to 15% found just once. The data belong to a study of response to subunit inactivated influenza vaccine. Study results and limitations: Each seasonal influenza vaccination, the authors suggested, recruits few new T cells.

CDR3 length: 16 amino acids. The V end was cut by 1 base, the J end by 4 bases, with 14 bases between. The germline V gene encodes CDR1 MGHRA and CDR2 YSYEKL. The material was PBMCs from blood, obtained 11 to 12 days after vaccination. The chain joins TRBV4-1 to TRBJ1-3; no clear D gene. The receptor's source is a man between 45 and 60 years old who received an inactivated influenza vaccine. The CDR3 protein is CASSQVIWGSGNTIYF. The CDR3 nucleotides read TGCGCCAGCAGCCAAGTCATCTGGGGATCGGGAAACACCATATATTTT.